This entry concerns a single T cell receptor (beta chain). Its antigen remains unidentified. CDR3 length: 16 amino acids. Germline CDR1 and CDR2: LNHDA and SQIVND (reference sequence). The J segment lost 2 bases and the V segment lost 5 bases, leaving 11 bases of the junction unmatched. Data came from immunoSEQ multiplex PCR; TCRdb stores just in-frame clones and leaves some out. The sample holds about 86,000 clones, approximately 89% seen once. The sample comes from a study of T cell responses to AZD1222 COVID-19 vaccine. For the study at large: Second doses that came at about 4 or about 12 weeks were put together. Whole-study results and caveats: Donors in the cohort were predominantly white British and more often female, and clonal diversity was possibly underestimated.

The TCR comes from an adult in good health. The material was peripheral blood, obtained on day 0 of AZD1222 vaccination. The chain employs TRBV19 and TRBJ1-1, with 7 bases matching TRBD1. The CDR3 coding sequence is TGTGCCAGTAGTTCCCCGGGACAGCGCATAAACACTGAAGCTTTCTTT. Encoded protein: CASSSPGQRINTEAFF.